This T cell receptor (beta chain) stems from a study of spatial heterogeneity in lung cancer. Study-level results: For expanded intratumoral alpha and beta TCRs, counts tracked tumor mutation counts.

About this clonotype itself: Its antigen is not identified.

Single TCR cDNA molecules each had their own unique molecular identifier. TCRdb analysed the 5' RACE reads with MiXCR anew, one entry per CDR3 protein. The sample includes some 23,000 distinct CDR3 sequences, 5% to 7.5% of them seen just once. Time point noted: sample taken at primary tumor resection. The donor population consisted of approximately 68 patients with untreated, early-stage non-small cell lung cancer. Researchers sequenced whole RNA taken from tumor, nontumor lung or frozen PBMC without sorting. Between the trimmed V and J ends, which lost 7 bases and 10 bases, there was a span of 17 bases. The CDR3 consists of 14 residues. The germline V gene has CDR1 LGHDT and CDR2 YNNKEL (reference sequence).

This sequence was found in a male donor with early-stage non-small cell lung cancer. The rearrangement links TRBV3-1 to TRBJ1-6; D possibly corresponds to TRBD1 (6 bases). Sequenced material: lung tumor tissue, taken at surgery. CDR3 sequence (DNA): TGTGCCAGCAACTCACAGGGCTTAGGGTCACCCCTCCACTTT. Translated, it gives CASNSQGLGSPLHF.